This T cell receptor (beta chain) came from a study of T cell clones after liver transplantation. Background on the study: A pre-transplant mixed lymphocyte reaction with TCRbeta sequencing defined graft-donor-reactive clones followed in post-transplant blood.

Profiled with immunoSEQ multiplex PCR; TCRdb holds only in-frame clones, not every one. The sample holds approximately 7,300 clones, about 80% seen once. J lost 5 bases, V lost 4 bases, and 12 bases had no gene match. This CDR3 is 16 amino acids long. Germline assignment: CDR1 MNHEY and CDR2 SMNVEV (reference sequence). Whole-study findings and limits: Circulating graft-donor-reactive CD4 TCRbeta sequences fell significantly post-transplant in 5 of 8 subjects. Donor-reactive sequences fell more than third party-reactive ones, suggesting partial deletion.

Turning to this clone: Its antigen is not known.

The source material was CD8+ T cells from blood, sampled before liver transplant. The chain employs TRBV27 and TRBJ2-5; 8 bases align to TRBD1. This clonotype was sampled from a human donor who received a liver transplant. This CDR3 is CASSSLTSGGAETQYF. The CDR3 coding sequence is TGTGCCAGCAGTTCCCTCACCTCAGGGGGCGCTGAGACCCAGTACTTC.